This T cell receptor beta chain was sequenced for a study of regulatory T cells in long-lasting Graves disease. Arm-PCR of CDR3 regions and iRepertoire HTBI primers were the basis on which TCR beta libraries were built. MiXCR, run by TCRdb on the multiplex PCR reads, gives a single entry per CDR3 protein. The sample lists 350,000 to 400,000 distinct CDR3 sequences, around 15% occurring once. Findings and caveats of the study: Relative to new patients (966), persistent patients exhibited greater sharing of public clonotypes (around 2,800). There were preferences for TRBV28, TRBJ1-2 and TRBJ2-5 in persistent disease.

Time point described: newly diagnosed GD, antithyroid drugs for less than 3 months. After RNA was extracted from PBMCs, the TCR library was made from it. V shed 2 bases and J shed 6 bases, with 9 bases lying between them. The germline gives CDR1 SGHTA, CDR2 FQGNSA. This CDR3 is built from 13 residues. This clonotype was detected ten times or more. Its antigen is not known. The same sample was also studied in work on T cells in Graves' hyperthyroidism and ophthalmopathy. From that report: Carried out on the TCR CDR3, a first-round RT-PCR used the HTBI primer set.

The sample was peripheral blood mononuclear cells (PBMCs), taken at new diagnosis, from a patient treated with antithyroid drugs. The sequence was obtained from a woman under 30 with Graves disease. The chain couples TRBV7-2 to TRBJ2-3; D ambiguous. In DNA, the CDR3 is TGTGCCAGCAGCTTACAACTTTTGGATACGCAGTATTTT. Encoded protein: CASSLQLLDTQYF.